The 28 T cell receptor beta chains presented below share a single source sample, sequenced in a study of early T cells in non-severe SARS-CoV-2 infection. Using its own MiXCR run on the 5' RACE reads, TCRdb lists one record per CDR3 protein. Here the sample spans 30,000 to 45,000 distinct CDR3 sequences, 5% to 6.5% being singletons. The specimen sequenced was whole blood. Every receptor here comes from an adult who was a healthcare worker with PCR-confirmed SARS-CoV-2 infection or an uninfected control (not recorded which).

CDR3 sequence (DNA): TGCAGTCATAGCGGGGGGGCTTCGGCAGATACGCAGTATTTT. The encoded protein is CSHSGGASADTQYF. The chain employs TRBV29-1 and TRBJ2-3, with TRBD2 identical over 11 bases. CDR3 length: 14 residues. Germline V CDR1 and CDR2: SQVTM, ANQGSEA.

This clonotype was recorded many times. The chain is built from TRBV20-1 and TRBJ2-7; no firm D call. CDR1 and CDR2 from the germline V gene are DFQATT and SNEGSKA (reference sequence). Trimming stripped 2 bases from V and 0 bases from J, with 8 bases between. CDR3 length equals 13 residues. CDR3 in DNA: TGCAGTGCTAGAAGGGTACACTCCTACGAGCAGTACTTC. It yields the protein CSARRVHSYEQYF.

Ten or more counts support this clonotype. V and J are TRBV10-3 and TRBJ1-5; 8 nucleotides line up with TRBD1. Losses at the gene ends were 6 bases for V and 0 bases for J; bases not matched to a gene: 4. Germline CDR1 reads ENHRY; CDR2 reads SYGVKD. This CDR3 region has 15 residues. CDR3 residues: CAISGTGYSNQPQHF. CDR3 sequence (DNA): TGTGCCATCAGCGGGACAGGCTATAGCAATCAGCCCCAGCATTTT.

The sample holds many counts of this clonotype. CDR3 residues: CASSFNSNTGELFF. CDR3 DNA: TGTGCCAGCAGCTTTAACTCTAACACCGGGGAGCTGTTTTTT. The V and J genes are TRBV7-9 and TRBJ2-2; no clear D gene. Germline CDR1 is SEHNR and CDR2 is FQNEAQ (reference sequence). Trimming removed 3 bases from V and 2 bases from J, with 7 bases in between. CDR3 size: 14 residues.

In its sample, this clonotype was seen many times. The rearrangement joins TRBV27 to TRBJ2-1; 12 bases are a match to TRBD2. Trimming took 6 bases from V and 3 from J; bases not matched to a gene: 3. Per the germline V gene, CDR1 is MNHEY and CDR2 is SMNVEV (reference sequence). The CDR3 totals 15 residues. DNA of the CDR3: TGTGCCAGCAGCTTACTAGCGGGGGGCTACAATGAGCAGTTCTTC. Its protein is CASSLLAGGYNEQFF.

V is TRBV7-9 and J is TRBJ2-5; D call uncertain. The CDR3 sequence is 13 residues long. The V gene's germline CDR1 is SEHNR and CDR2 FQNEAQ (reference sequence). The V gene lost 5 bases and the J gene lost 1 base, with 8 bases spanning the gap. The CDR3 loop reads CASSLPPQETQYF. The DNA for the CDR3 is TGTGCCAGCAGCCTACCCCCCCAAGAGACCCAGTACTTC.

This clonotype was found many times. This chain uses TRBV28 with TRBJ2-3; 15 nucleotides align to TRBD2. Germline CDR1 reads MDHEN; CDR2 reads SYDVKM. V shed 6 bases, J shed 6 bases, and the junction held 4 bases outside the gene matches. This CDR3 comprises 15 residues. CDR3 bases: TGTGCCAGCAGCCGGACTAGCGGGAGGGCCGATACGCAGTATTTT. Its translation is CASSRTSGRADTQYF. Complete variable domain (other parts from reference TRBV28 and TRBJ2-3): DVKVTQSSRYLVKRTGEKVFLECVQDMDHENMFWYRQDPGLGLRLIYFSYDVKMKEKGDIPEGYSVSREKKERFSLILESASTNQTSMYLCASSRTSGRADTQYFGPGTRLTVL.

The chain is built from TRBV7-2 and TRBJ2-3; 8 nucleotides align to TRBD2. V lost 3 bases and J lost 2; bases outside the gene matches: 7. In germline, CDR1 is SGHTA, CDR2 FQGNSA. CDR3 size: 16 residues. CDR3: CASSLIAGSYTDTQYF. In DNA, the CDR3 is TGTGCCAGCAGCTTGATAGCGGGGAGCTACACAGATACGCAGTATTTT.

Comments on this clonotype: Mismatch with germline at one junction end may stem from a read error. This chain joins TRBV6-6 and TRBJ2-7; D not certain. CDR3 length: 12 residues. Germline V gives CDR1 MNHNY, CDR2 SVGAGI (reference sequence). The CDR3 region has the DNA TGTGCCAGCAGTGACTCTGGCTACGAGCAGTACTTC. Translation: CASSDSGYEQYF.

The chain couples TRBV7-2 to TRBJ2-1; weak D call: TRBD2 (6 bases). The CDR3 loop spans 14 amino acids. The germline V gene encodes CDR1 SGHTA and CDR2 FQGNSA. Trimming stripped 0 bases from V and 13 bases from J, with 16 bases between. The CDR3 spells CASSLAWRAGTQFF. CDR3 coding DNA: TGTGCCAGCAGCTTAGCGTGGCGGGCGGGGACTCAGTTCTTC.

The table lists this clonotype with many counts. This chain links TRBV6-2 or TRBV6-3 with TRBJ1-1, with D tentatively TRBD1 (6 bases). The length of the CDR3 is 13 residues. Germline V lookup: CDR1 MNHEY, CDR2 SVGEGT. Trimming shortened V by 8 bases and J by 1 base, and 11 bases separated the two germline ends. The CDR3 DNA reads TGTGCCAGCTCCAGGGGCCAGAACACTGAAGCTTTCTTT. The encoded protein is CASSRGQNTEAFF.

This clonotype showed up many times. This chain joins TRBV28 and TRBJ2-7; TRBD2 is a possible D gene (6 bases). The CDR3 loop spans 15 amino acids. The germline V and J ends were trimmed by 5 bases and 0 bases, with 14 bases remaining between them. Germline V gives CDR1 MDHEN, CDR2 SYDVKM. This chain's CDR3 is CASSRPGTYSYEQYF. The DNA of the CDR3 is TGTGCCAGCAGTCGCCCCGGGACTTACTCCTACGAGCAGTACTTC.

This clonotype was picked up many times. CDR3 region: CASSSRGNTEAFF. The CDR3 nucleotides read TGTGCCAGCAGCTCCAGGGGGAACACTGAAGCTTTCTTT. The genes are TRBV7-9 and TRBJ1-1; the D gene is possibly TRBD1 (6 bases). V was cut by 4 bases and J by 1 base, with 7 bases left in between. Germline values: CDR1 SEHNR, CDR2 FQNEAQ (reference sequence). The CDR3 is 13 amino acids.

At least ten counts were recorded for this clonotype. V and J are TRBV4-2 and TRBJ2-3, with TRBD2 matching over 11 bases. From germline, CDR1 is LGHNA and CDR2 YNFKEQ. CDR3 size: 17 residues. J gave up 2 bases and V 2 bases, and 6 bases lay outside the gene matches. This CDR3 reads CASSQLLAGGHTDTQYF. The CDR3 region has the DNA TGTGCCAGCAGCCAACTGCTAGCGGGGGGTCACACAGATACGCAGTATTTT.

This clonotype was seen ten or more times. The chain has TRBV10-3 and TRBJ2-5, with 9 bases fitting TRBD2. Germline assignment: CDR1 ENHRY and CDR2 SYGVKD. CDR3 length: 17 residues. With 3 bases clipped from V and 2 bases from J, the junction kept 10 bases outside the gene matches. CDR3 DNA sequence: TGTGCCATCAGTGACCCCGCGATAGCGGGGGAACAAGAGACCCAGTACTTC. It codes for CAISDPAIAGEQETQYF.

This clonotype was seen ten or more times. The chain joins TRBV2 to TRBJ1-1; D not resolved. Germline V CDR1 and CDR2: SNHLY, FYNNEI. CDR3 size: 12 residues. The V gene lost 7 bases and the J gene lost 1 base, with 7 bases spanning the gap. The chain's CDR3 is CASTRSNTEAFF. In nucleotides, the CDR3 is TGTGCCAGCACCAGATCGAACACTGAAGCTTTCTTT.

In regard to this clonotype: This may be a read error, as it is one base from a much larger clone. The genes are TRBV21-1 and TRBJ2-2. TRBV21-1 is a recognized pseudogene. The CDR3 is made up of 12 amino acids. The CDR3 DNA is TGTGCCGGCTTACAGCACACCGGGGAGCTGTTTTTT. This codes for CAGLQHTGELFF.

The chain combines TRBV11-2 with TRBJ2-7; 9 positions match TRBD1. In germline, CDR1 is SGHAT, CDR2 FQNNGV. The V segment lost 3 bases and the J segment 5 bases; nucleotides outside the gene matches: 11. The CDR3 consists of 16 residues. The CDR3 sequence is CASSFMTGQGGHEQYF. The CDR3 DNA follows: TGTGCCAGCAGCTTTATGACGGGACAGGGAGGGCACGAGCAGTACTTC.

Many counts were recorded for this clonotype. CDR3 sequence: CASSVRIDNEQFF. In DNA, the CDR3 is TGTGCCAGCAGTGTCCGGATTGACAATGAGCAGTTCTTC. This sequence joins TRBV6-1 and TRBJ2-1, with unresolved D. The CDR3 runs to 13 residues. The V end was cut by 4 bases, the J end by 5 bases, with 9 bases between. Germline assignment: CDR1 MNHNS and CDR2 SASEGT.

The chain carries TRBV29-1 and TRBJ2-7; no definite D call. Germline V gene sequence: CDR1 SQVTM, CDR2 ANQGSEA. V dropped 6 bases and J dropped 3 bases, with 15 bases sitting between them. There are 13 residues in the CDR3. The CDR3 DNA reads TGCAGCGTCTCGCGTGGGTTAGACTACGAGCAGTACTTC. Its translation is CSVSRGLDYEQYF.

There are many counts of this clonotype. V usage is TRBV20-1 and J usage is TRBJ1-2, with 7 bases aligning to TRBD1. V gave up 0 bases and J gave up 4 bases; unmatched junction bases: 8. Germline CDR1 and CDR2: DFQATT and SNEGSKA (reference sequence). The CDR3 length is 15 residues. CDR3 coding DNA: TGCAGTGCTAGAGACCCTTCGGGACAGCGCTATGGCTACACCTTC. Translating it yields CSARDPSGQRYGYTF.

This clonotype occurred many times. The CDR3 protein is CASVGVGVNEQYF. DNA for the CDR3: TGTGCGTCGGTAGGTGTCGGGGTGAACGAGCAGTACTTC. This chain connects TRBV6-1 to TRBJ2-7; perhaps TRBD2 as D (5 bases). There are 13 residues in the CDR3. Germline assignment: CDR1 MNHNS and CDR2 SASEGT.

This clonotype was seen many times. The rearrangement uses TRBV18 and TRBJ1-5, with D possibly TRBD1 on 6 matching bases. With 2 bases removed from V and 6 bases from J, the gap between germline ends came to 14 bases. CDR3 length: 15 residues. CDR1 is KGHSH and CDR2 is LQKENI in the germline V gene. CDR3: CASSPKVGAGQPQHF. CDR3 coding DNA: TGTGCCAGCTCACCAAAAGTGGGGGCGGGTCAGCCCCAGCATTTT.

The gene calls are TRBV2 and TRBJ1-5; D not certain. In germline, CDR1 is SNHLY, CDR2 FYNNEI. There are 12 residues in the CDR3. V was pared by 7 bases and J by 0 bases, with 4 bases between. CDR3: CASTDSNQPQHF. Here the CDR3 DNA reads TGTGCCAGCACAGATAGCAATCAGCCCCAGCATTTT.

This clonotype was found many times. The chain couples TRBV20-1 to TRBJ2-7; D perhaps matches TRBD2 (6 bases). The length of the CDR3 is 13 residues. V was trimmed by 1 base and J by 6 bases, leaving 13 bases between them. From germline, CDR1 is DFQATT and CDR2 SNEGSKA (reference sequence). The CDR3 bases are TGCAGTGCTAGAGGACTCAACGGGGGCGAGCAGTACTTC. It yields the protein CSARGLNGGEQYF.

This clonotype was counted many times. The V and J genes are TRBV2 and TRBJ2-7; D is perhaps TRBD2 (6 bases). V lost 2 bases and J lost 2, with 16 bases in between. Germline assignment: CDR1 SNHLY and CDR2 FYNNEI. The CDR3 is 16 residues long. The CDR3 coding sequence is TGTGCCAGCAGTGAATCCAAGGCAGGACTAACCTACGAGCAGTACTTC. Its protein is CASSESKAGLTYEQYF.

This clonotype was picked up many times. The rearrangement links TRBV7-3 to TRBJ2-1; 12 nucleotides align to TRBD2. CDR1 and CDR2 from the germline V gene are SGHTA and FQGTGA. V lost 2 bases, J lost 10 bases, and 3 bases stayed unmatched. The CDR3 length is 14 residues. The CDR3 DNA reads TGTGCCAGCAGCTTATCTAGCGGGAGGGACGAGCAGTTCTTC. This sequence encodes CASSLSSGRDEQFF.

V gene TRBV5-5 combines with J gene TRBJ2-7, with 7 bases that match TRBD2. The CDR3 has 16 amino acids. Germline assignment: CDR1 SGHKS and CDR2 YYEKEE (reference sequence). After removal of 4 bases from V and 2 bases from J, the junction contained 12 bases not matched to a gene. The CDR3 nucleotides read TGTGCCAGCAGCACGGGACTACTAACGTCCACCTACGAGCAGTACTTC. It is translated as CASSTGLLTSTYEQYF. The full variable domain, with the rest looked up from reference TRBV5-5 and TRBJ2-7, is DAGVTQSPTHLIKTRGQQVTLRCSPISGHKSVSWYQQVLGQGPQFIFQYYEKEERGRGNFPDRFSARQFPNYSSELNVNALLLGDSALYLCASSTGLLTSTYEQYFGPGTRLTVT.